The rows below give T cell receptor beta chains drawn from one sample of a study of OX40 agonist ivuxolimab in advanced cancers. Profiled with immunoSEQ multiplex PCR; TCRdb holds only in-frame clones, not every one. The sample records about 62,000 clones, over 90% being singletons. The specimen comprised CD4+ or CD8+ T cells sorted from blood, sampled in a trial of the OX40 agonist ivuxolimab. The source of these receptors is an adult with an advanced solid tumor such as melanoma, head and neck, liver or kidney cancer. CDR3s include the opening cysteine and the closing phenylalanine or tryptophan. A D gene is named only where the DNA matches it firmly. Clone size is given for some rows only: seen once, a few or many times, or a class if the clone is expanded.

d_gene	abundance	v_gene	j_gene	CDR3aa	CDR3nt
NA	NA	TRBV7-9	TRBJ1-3	CASSFEGTGNTIYF	TGTGCCAGCAGCTTCGAGGGAACTGGAAACACCATATATTTT
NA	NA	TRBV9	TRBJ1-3	CASSVEADWDTIYF	TGTGCCAGCAGCGTAGAAGCAGATTGGGACACCATATATTTT
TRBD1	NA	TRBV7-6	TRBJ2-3	CASSLTGNTDTQYF	TGTGCCAGCAGCCTGACAGGGAACACAGATACGCAGTATTTT
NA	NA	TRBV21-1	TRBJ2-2	CASSKGGSGRYTGELFF	TGTGCCAGCAGCAAAGGGGGGTCAGGGCGTTACACCGGGGAGCTGTTTTTT
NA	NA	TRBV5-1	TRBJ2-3	CASSWKGAGASTDTQYF	TGCGCCAGCAGCTGGAAGGGGGCGGGGGCTAGCACAGATACGCAGTATTTT
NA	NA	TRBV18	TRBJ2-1	CASSPTYDWRGSLSYNEQFF	TGTGCCAGCTCACCAACGTACGATTGGCGGGGCTCCCTCTCCTACAATGAGCAGTTCTTC
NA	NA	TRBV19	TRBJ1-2	CASNDGSPNYGYTF	TGTGCCAGTAATGACGGCAGCCCTAACTATGGCTACACCTTC
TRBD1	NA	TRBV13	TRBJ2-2	CASSHHTGENTGELFF	TGTGCCAGCAGCCATCATACAGGGGAGAACACCGGGGAGCTGTTTTTT
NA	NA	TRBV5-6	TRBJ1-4	CASRPWFSGTNEKLFF	TGTGCCAGCAGACCCTGGTTTTCCGGAACTAATGAAAAACTGTTTTTT
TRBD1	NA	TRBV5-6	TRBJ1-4	CASSRWDRESTNEKLFF	TGTGCCAGCAGCCGCTGGGACAGGGAGTCAACTAATGAAAAACTGTTTTTT
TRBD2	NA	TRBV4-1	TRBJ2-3	CASSQTSGVVIDTQYF	TGCGCCAGCAGCCAAACTAGCGGGGTCGTTATAGATACGCAGTATTTT
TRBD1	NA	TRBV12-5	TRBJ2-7	CASGLGTGSSYEQYF	TGTGCTAGTGGTTTGGGGACAGGGAGCTCCTACGAGCAGTACTTC
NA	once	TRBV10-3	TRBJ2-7	CAISEVPTYEQYF	TGTGCCATCAGTGAAGTTCCAACCTACGAGCAGTACTTC
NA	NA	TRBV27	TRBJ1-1	CASSYLGGLTEAFF	TGTGCCAGCAGTTACCTTGGGGGGTTGACTGAAGCTTTCTTT
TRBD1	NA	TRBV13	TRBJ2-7	CASSSRETGTGAYEQYF	TGTGCCAGCAGCTCGCGCGAGACCGGGACAGGGGCCTACGAGCAGTACTTC
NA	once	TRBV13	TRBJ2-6	CASSLSGANVLTF	TGTGCCTCAAGCCTCTCTGGGGCCAACGTCCTGACTTTC
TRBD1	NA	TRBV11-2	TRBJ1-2	CASSLDLGQGHGYTF	TGTGCCAGCAGCTTAGATTTGGGACAGGGGCATGGCTACACCTTC
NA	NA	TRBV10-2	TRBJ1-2	CASSADSAYGYTF	TGCGCCAGCAGTGCGGACAGCGCCTATGGCTACACCTTC
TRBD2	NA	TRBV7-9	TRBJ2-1	CASRLGSGRGNEQFF	TGTGCCAGCAGGTTGGGTAGCGGGAGGGGAAATGAGCAGTTCTTC
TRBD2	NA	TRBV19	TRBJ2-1	CASSGGYNEQFF	TGTGCCAGTTCGGGGGGGTACAATGAGCAGTTCTTC
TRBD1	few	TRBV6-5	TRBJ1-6	CASRYRGRAPLHF	TGTGCCAGCAGGTACAGGGGTAGGGCACCCCTCCACTTT
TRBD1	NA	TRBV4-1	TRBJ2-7	CASSQGTGDYEQYF	TGCGCCAGCAGCCAAGGGACAGGGGACTACGAGCAGTACTTC
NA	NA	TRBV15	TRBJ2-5	CATSRVGLGGETQYF	TGTGCCACCAGCAGAGTAGGACTCGGAGGGGAGACCCAGTACTTC
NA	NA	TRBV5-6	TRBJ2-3	CASSLAPDTQYF	TGTGCCAGCAGCTTGGCCCCAGATACGCAGTATTTT
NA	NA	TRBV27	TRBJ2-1	CASTFAAGSNEQFF	TGTGCCAGCACTTTTGCCGCAGGATCCAATGAGCAGTTCTTC
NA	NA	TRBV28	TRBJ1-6	CASSGGSPLHF	TGTGCCAGCAGTGGGGGTTCACCCCTCCACTTT
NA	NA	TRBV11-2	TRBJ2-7	CASSLGVGEIGDEQYF	TGTGCCAGCAGCTTAGGGGTCGGGGAAATCGGCGACGAGCAGTACTTC
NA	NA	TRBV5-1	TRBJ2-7	CASNLGYEQYF	TGCGCCAGCAATCTAGGCTACGAGCAGTACTTC